Presented here are 16 T cell receptor beta chains from one specimen sequenced in a study of T cell responses to AZD1222 COVID-19 vaccine. Clones were sequenced by immunoSEQ multiplex PCR, and TCRdb holds only the in-frame ones, with some missing. This table holds some 120,000 clones, 80% to 95% found once. The sequences come from peripheral blood, collected on day 0 of AZD1222 vaccination. These receptors all stem from an adult in good health.

The J gene is TRBJ2-1, the V gene TRBV7-9, with TRBD2 matching over 8 bases. The trim removed 1 base at V and 0 bases at J, leaving 8 bases unmatched. Germline V CDR1 and CDR2: SEHNR, FQNEAQ (reference sequence). CDR3 length: 18 amino acids. The CDR3 nucleotides are TGTGCCAGCAGCTTAGGCCTAGCGGGCGCCAGCTCCTACAATGAGCAGTTCTTC. Translation gives CASSLGLAGASSYNEQFF.

This clone was detected once. The rearrangement links TRBV28 to TRBJ1-2; D call uncertain. The CDR3 runs to 13 residues. V lost 4 bases, J lost 2 bases, and 8 bases lay in between. Germline V gene lookup returns CDR1 MDHEN and CDR2 SYDVKM. The CDR3 DNA follows: TGTGCCAGCAGTTGGGTGGAGAACTATGGCTACACCTTC. Translating gives CASSWVENYGYTF.

The chain combines TRBV28 with TRBJ2-7; D unresolved. Germline lookup yields CDR1 MDHEN and CDR2 SYDVKM. The CDR3 has 12 amino acids. Trimming stripped 7 bases from V and 2 bases from J, with 9 bases between. CDR3 loop: CASTGSAYEQYF. The CDR3 bases are TGTGCCAGCACCGGCAGCGCCTACGAGCAGTACTTC. The whole variable domain, filled in from reference TRBV28 and TRBJ2-7, reads DVKVTQSSRYLVKRTGEKVFLECVQDMDHENMFWYRQDPGLGLRLIYFSYDVKMKEKGDIPEGYSVSREKKERFSLILESASTNQTSMYLCASTGSAYEQYFGPGTRLTVT.

The chain has TRBV30 and TRBJ1-5, with D tentatively TRBD1 (5 bases). Germline V gene data show CDR1 as GTSNPN and CDR2 as SVGIG (reference sequence). The CDR3 loop spans 13 amino acids. Between the trimmed V and J ends, which lost 2 bases and 2 bases, there was a span of 7 bases. The CDR3 DNA reads as TGTGCCTGGAGTTTACAGGGCAATCAGCCCCAGCATTTT. Its protein is CAWSLQGNQPQHF.

The V call is TRBV28, the J call TRBJ1-2, with no clear D. V dropped 6 bases and J dropped 2 bases, with 7 bases sitting between them. The CDR3 sequence is 12 residues long. Germline assignment: CDR1 MDHEN and CDR2 SYDVKM. For the CDR3, the DNA is TGTGCCAGCAGCGCCGGAAACTATGGCTACACCTTC. This codes for CASSAGNYGYTF.

Concerning this clone itself: Distinct nucleotide sequences in the sample also encode this CDR3. The chain carries TRBV7-3 and TRBJ2-1; no clear D gene. The CDR3 runs to 15 residues. The germline gives CDR1 SGHTA, CDR2 FQGTGA. Trimming took off 1 base at V and 0 bases at J, with 7 bases between the two ends. The CDR3 loop is CASSLSGSSYNEQFF. CDR3 in DNA: TGTGCCAGCAGCTTAAGTGGTAGCTCCTACAATGAGCAGTTCTTC. Together with reference TRBV7-3 and TRBJ2-1, the CDR3 gives the full variable domain: GAGVSQTPSNKVTEKGKYVELRCDPISGHTALYWYRQSLGQGPEFLIYFQGTGAADDSGLPNDRFFAVRPEGSVSTLKIQRTERGDSAVYLCASSLSGSSYNEQFFGPGTRLTVL.

This clone was counted only a few times. The CDR3 DNA is TGTGCCAGTAGGGTAGGCAGCGAGCAGTACTTC. The encoded protein is CASRVGSEQYF. The gene calls are TRBV19 and TRBJ2-7; D is undetermined. There are 11 residues in the CDR3. In germline, CDR1 is LNHDA, CDR2 SQIVND (reference sequence). V was cut by 6 bases and J by 6 bases, with 9 bases left in between. Variable domain in full (rest from reference TRBV19 and TRBJ2-7): DGGITQSPKYLFRKEGQNVTLSCEQNLNHDAMYWYRQDPGQGLRLIYYSQIVNDFQKGDIAEGYSVSREKKESFPLTVTSAQKNPTAFYLCASRVGSEQYFGPGTRLTVT.

The CDR3 here is CASSSGLGHHEKLFF. The CDR3 bases are TGTGCCAGCAGTTCAGGTCTGGGGCATCATGAAAAACTGTTTTTT. This sequence joins TRBV6-5 and TRBJ1-4, with D maybe TRBD1 (5 bases). CDR3 length: 15 amino acids. The germline gives CDR1 MNHEY, CDR2 SVGAGI. V dropped 4 bases and J dropped 6 bases, with 15 bases sitting between them.

This chain joins TRBV9 and TRBJ2-2; no clear D gene. V lost 4 bases and J 5 bases, leaving 9 bases between the germline ends. The germline gives CDR1 SGDLS, CDR2 YYNGEE. The CDR3 is 13 amino acids. The CDR3 here is CASSFGTTGELFF. CDR3 DNA sequence: TGTGCCAGCAGCTTCGGAACAACCGGGGAGCTGTTTTTT.

The chain uses TRBV6-2 or TRBV6-3 and TRBJ2-7; TRBD2 aligns across 12 bases. This CDR3 spans 18 amino acids. J was trimmed by 0 bases and V by 2 bases; bases with no gene match: 8. The germline CDR1 and CDR2 sequences are MNHEY and SVGEGT. CDR3 nucleotide sequence: TGTGCCAGCAGTTACAGACTAGCGGGGGACTTAAGCTCCTACGAGCAGTACTTC. As protein: CASSYRLAGDLSSYEQYF.

The V call is TRBV2, the J call TRBJ1-1; 11 nucleotides match TRBD1. Germline assignment: CDR1 SNHLY and CDR2 FYNNEI. The CDR3 loop spans 14 amino acids. V shed 6 bases, J shed 5 bases, and the junction held 5 bases outside the gene matches. The CDR3 DNA sequence: TGTGCCAGCAGGGGGACAGGGGGTCTGACTGAAGCTTTCTTT. Translating it yields CASRGTGGLTEAFF. Looking up the rest from reference TRBV2 and TRBJ1-1 gives the full variable domain: EPEVTQTPSHQVTQMGQEVILRCVPISNHLYFYWYRQILGQKVEFLVSFYNNEISEKSEIFDDQFSVERPDGSNFTLKIRSTKLEDSAMYFCASRGTGGLTEAFFGQGTRLTVV.

This rearrangement joins TRBV6-5 to TRBJ1-1; TRBD1 agrees at 7 bases. With 0 bases clipped from V and 8 bases from J, the junction kept 3 bases outside the gene matches. The CDR3 contains 13 residues. Germline CDR1 and CDR2: MNHEY and SVGAGI. This chain's CDR3 is CASSYSTDREAFF. The CDR3 DNA is TGTGCCAGCAGTTACTCGACGGACAGGGAAGCTTTCTTT.

This clone appeared a single time. The chain carries TRBV7-9 and TRBJ2-3; unclear D gene. CDR1 SEHNR and CDR2 FQNEAQ come from the germline V gene (reference sequence). CDR3 length: 14 amino acids. Between the trimmed V and J ends, which lost 5 bases and 1 base, there was a span of 10 bases. The CDR3 spells CASSPWEGTDTQYF. For the CDR3, the DNA is TGTGCCAGCAGCCCCTGGGAAGGCACAGATACGCAGTATTTT.

The rearrangement uses TRBV9 and TRBJ1-4, with a weak D call TRBD1 (6 bases). The V gene's germline CDR1 is SGDLS and CDR2 YYNGEE. This CDR3 spans 15 amino acids. V gave up 2 bases and J gave up 5 bases, with 13 bases separating them. For the CDR3, the DNA is TGTGCCAGCAGCGTGCAGGGGTTGGGGAATGAAAAACTGTTTTTT. Its translation is CASSVQGLGNEKLFF.

The chain couples TRBV19 to TRBJ1-2; the match to TRBD1 covers 9 bases. Germline CDR1 reads LNHDA; CDR2 reads SQIVND (reference sequence). The CDR3 is made up of 11 amino acids. The CDR3 nucleotides are TGTTCCACCGGGACAGGGTTTGGCTACACCTTC. Encoded protein: CSTGTGFGYTF.

The chain has TRBV5-1 and TRBJ2-7; TRBD1 aligns across 8 bases. Germline V lookup: CDR1 SGHRS, CDR2 YFSETQ. Trimming removed 0 bases from V and 3 bases from J; junction bases left unmatched: 5. This CDR3 region has 15 residues. The CDR3 DNA sequence: TGCGCCAGCAGCTTGGCCCAAGGACAGGGCTACGAGCAGTACTTC. It translates to CASSLAQGQGYEQYF.